This entry is about one T cell receptor beta chain. The repertoire was sequenced with immunoSEQ multiplex PCR; TCRdb's copy has only in-frame clones and lacks some. Of 79,000 or so clones in the sample, about 89% are singletons; the top ten hold 8.5% to 10%. The sample belongs to a study of control samples from healthy donors and cancer patients. This TCR came from a woman between 45 and 60 years old with colorectal cancer. Sequencing was carried out using PBMCs.

CDR3 DNA: TGTGCCAGCAGCTTTGGACAGGGCGAAAAACTGTTTTTT. Protein product: CASSFGQGEKLFF. The chain recombines TRBV11-1 with TRBJ1-4; 8 bases are a match to TRBD1. The CDR3 totals 13 residues. The germline CDR1 and CDR2 sequences are SGHAT and FQDESV (reference sequence). The V segment lost 3 bases and the J segment 8 bases; nucleotides outside the gene matches: 2.